The sequence of this TCR beta chain was determined in a study of OX40 agonist ivuxolimab in advanced cancers. Produced via immunoSEQ multiplex PCR; TCRdb's table is partial and in-frame only. The sample lists 60,000 to 70,000 clones, 87% occurring once. Autoimmune disease history or systemic immunosuppression excluded patients. Peripheral blood came from all dose cohorts at three timepoints. Comment on this clone: The antigen is undetermined.

Broader study findings: CD8+ T cells were the subset that, on average, had more expanded clones than CD4+. Among the lowest peripheral clonal expansion occurred in 0.1-3.0 mg/kg partial responders.

After removal of 2 bases from V and 10 bases from J, the junction contained 7 bases not matched to a gene. Germline V gene lookup returns CDR1 SGHTA and CDR2 FQGNSA. The CDR3 has 16 amino acids. The specimen was CD4+ or CD8+ T cells sorted from blood, collected in a trial of the OX40 agonist ivuxolimab. The sequence derives from an adult with an advanced solid tumor such as melanoma, head and neck, liver or kidney cancer. J is TRBJ2-3 and V is TRBV7-2, with 15 bases aligning to TRBD2. The CDR3 DNA is TGTGCCAGCAGCTTAAGGACTAGCGGGGGGGCGGGTGCGCAGTATTTT. Protein product: CASSLRTSGGAGAQYF.